These 7 T cell receptor beta chains came from one sample sequenced in a study of blood T cell repertoires in COVID-19. Libraries were prepared by immunoSEQ multiplex PCR; TCRdb keeps only in-frame clonotypes and omits some of them. Among about 110,000 clones, over 65% were seen once, and the ten largest hold around 6.2%. The sequenced sample consisted of peripheral blood. Receptors originate from a man at least 80 years old with COVID-19, enrolled during active disease.

The chain uses TRBV7-6 and TRBJ2-5; possibly TRBD2 for D (7 bases). The CDR3 has 15 amino acids. Trimming took off 1 base at V and 5 bases at J, with 14 bases between the two ends. Germline assignment: CDR1 SGHVS and CDR2 FNYEAQ. CDR3 loop: CASSLGGGGLETQYF. The DNA for the CDR3 is TGTGCCAGCAGCTTAGGAGGGGGGGGGTTGGAGACCCAGTACTTC.

V usage is TRBV28 and J usage is TRBJ1-1, with 7 bases that match TRBD1. Germline values: CDR1 MDHEN, CDR2 SYDVKM. V was pared by 6 bases and J by 0 bases, with 7 bases of the junction left unmatched. The CDR3 contains 15 residues. The CDR3 sequence is CASSLGTVMNTEAFF. The CDR3 DNA follows: TGTGCCAGCAGCCTAGGGACAGTTATGAACACTGAAGCTTTCTTT. Supplemented by reference TRBV28 and TRBJ1-1, the full variable domain reads DVKVTQSSRYLVKRTGEKVFLECVQDMDHENMFWYRQDPGLGLRLIYFSYDVKMKEKGDIPEGYSVSREKKERFSLILESASTNQTSMYLCASSLGTVMNTEAFFGQGTRLTVV.

The chain is built from TRBV18 and TRBJ2-5; 13 positions agree with TRBD2. Germline loops: CDR1 KGHSH, CDR2 LQKENI. V was pared by 3 bases and J by 5 bases, with 6 bases of the junction left unmatched. This CDR3 is 16 amino acids long. The CDR3 nucleotides are TGTGCCAGCTCACCCACTAGCGGGAGGGCCTTGGAGACCCAGTACTTC. Protein: CASSPTSGRALETQYF.

This clone has a handful of counts. The rearrangement uses TRBV28 and TRBJ2-3, with D perhaps matching TRBD2 (6 bases). CDR1 is MDHEN and CDR2 is SYDVKM in the germline V gene. V lost 2 bases and J 4 bases, leaving 13 bases between the germline ends. CDR3 length equals 15 residues. CDR3 bases: TGTGCCAGCAGTTTAATCGGGAGTGGCGCAGATACGCAGTATTTT. Translating it yields CASSLIGSGADTQYF.

This clone has a handful of counts. The chain joins TRBV7-2 to TRBJ2-7; 8 bases line up with TRBD2. Germline V gene sequence: CDR1 SGHTA, CDR2 FQGNSA. The J segment lost 0 bases and the V segment lost 1 base, leaving 5 bases of the junction unmatched. CDR3 length: 16 residues. CDR3 nucleotides: TGTGCCAGCAGCTTAGGACTGAGCGGGAGCTCCTACGAGCAGTACTTC. Its translation is CASSLGLSGSSYEQYF.

The V and J genes are TRBV11-2 and TRBJ1-6; D not certain. CDR3 length equals 17 residues. Germline assignment: CDR1 SGHAT and CDR2 FQNNGV. V was cut by 3 bases and J by 6 bases, with 18 bases left in between. CDR3 coding DNA: TGTGCCAGCAGCTTTTTGGCGGCCGCGGCCTTTAATTCACCCCTCCACTTT. The encoded protein is CASSFLAAAAFNSPLHF.

DNA of the CDR3: TGTGCCAGCTCACCTCTTCCAGGGGATTCCATGAACACTGAAGCTTTCTTT. This encodes CASSPLPGDSMNTEAFF. This rearrangement joins TRBV18 to TRBJ1-1, with D maybe TRBD1 (6 bases). The CDR3 has 17 amino acids. Germline V gene data show CDR1 as KGHSH and CDR2 as LQKENI. V was cut by 3 bases and J by 0 bases, with 17 bases left in between.